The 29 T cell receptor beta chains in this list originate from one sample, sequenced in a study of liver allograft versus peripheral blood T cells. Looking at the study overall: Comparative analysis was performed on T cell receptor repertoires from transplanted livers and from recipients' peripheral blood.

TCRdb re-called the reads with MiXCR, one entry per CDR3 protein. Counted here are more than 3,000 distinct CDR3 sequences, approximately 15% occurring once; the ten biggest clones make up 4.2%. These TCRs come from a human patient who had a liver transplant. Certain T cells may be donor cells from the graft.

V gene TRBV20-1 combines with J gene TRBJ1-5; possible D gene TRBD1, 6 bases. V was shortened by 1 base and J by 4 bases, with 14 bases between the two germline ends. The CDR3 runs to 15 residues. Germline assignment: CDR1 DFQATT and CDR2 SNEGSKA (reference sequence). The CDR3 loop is CSARGGRGYNQPQHF. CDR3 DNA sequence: TGCAGTGCTAGAGGGGGCAGGGGATATAATCAGCCCCAGCATTTT.

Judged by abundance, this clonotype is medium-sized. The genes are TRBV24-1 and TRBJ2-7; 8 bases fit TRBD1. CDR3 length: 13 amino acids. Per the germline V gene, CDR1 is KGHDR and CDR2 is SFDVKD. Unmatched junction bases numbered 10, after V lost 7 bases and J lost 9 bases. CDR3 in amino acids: CATSPGTGSRQYF. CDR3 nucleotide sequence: TGTGCCACCAGCCCCGGGACAGGAAGCCGGCAGTACTTC.

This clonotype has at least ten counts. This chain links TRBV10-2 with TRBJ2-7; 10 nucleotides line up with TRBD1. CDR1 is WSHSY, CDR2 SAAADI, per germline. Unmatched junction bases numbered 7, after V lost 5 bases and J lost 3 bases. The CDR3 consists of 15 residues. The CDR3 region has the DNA TGCGCCAGCAGTTCCGGGTGGACAGGGGGCTACGAGCAGTACTTC. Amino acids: CASSSGWTGGYEQYF.

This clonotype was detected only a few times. The CDR3 protein is CASSHTGGTEAFF. CDR3 in DNA: TGTGCCAGCAGCCATACAGGGGGAACTGAAGCTTTCTTT. V is TRBV7-9 and J is TRBJ1-1; 8 bases fit TRBD1. In germline, CDR1 is SEHNR, CDR2 FQNEAQ (reference sequence). After removal of 5 bases from V and 5 bases from J, the junction contained 4 bases not matched to a gene. CDR3 size: 13 residues.

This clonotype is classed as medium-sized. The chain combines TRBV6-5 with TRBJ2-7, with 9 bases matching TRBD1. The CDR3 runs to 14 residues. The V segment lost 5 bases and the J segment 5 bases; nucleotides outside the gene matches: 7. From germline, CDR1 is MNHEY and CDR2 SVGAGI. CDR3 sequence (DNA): TGTGCCAGCAGTCGCCGGGACAGGGCCCACGAGCAGTACTTC. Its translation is CASSRRDRAHEQYF.

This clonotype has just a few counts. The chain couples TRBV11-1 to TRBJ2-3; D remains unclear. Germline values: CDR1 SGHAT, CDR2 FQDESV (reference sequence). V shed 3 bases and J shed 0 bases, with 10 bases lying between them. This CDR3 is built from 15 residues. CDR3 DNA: TGTGCCAGCAGCTTCTTAGCAGATAGCACAGATACGCAGTATTTT. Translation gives CASSFLADSTDTQYF.

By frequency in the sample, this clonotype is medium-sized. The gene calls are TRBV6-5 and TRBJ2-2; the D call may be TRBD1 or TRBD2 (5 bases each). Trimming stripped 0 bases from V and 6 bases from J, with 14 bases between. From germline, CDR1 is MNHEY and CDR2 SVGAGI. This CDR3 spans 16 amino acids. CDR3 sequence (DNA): TGTGCCAGCAGTTACTCGGACCCTCGGGACGCCGGGGAGCTGTTTTTT. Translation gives CASSYSDPRDAGELFF.

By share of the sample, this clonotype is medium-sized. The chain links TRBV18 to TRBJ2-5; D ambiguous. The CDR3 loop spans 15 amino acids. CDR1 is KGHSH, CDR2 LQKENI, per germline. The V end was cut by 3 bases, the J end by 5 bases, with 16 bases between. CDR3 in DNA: TGTGCCAGCTCACCCGATGAAGGGTCCTATGAGACCCAGTACTTC. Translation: CASSPDEGSYETQYF.

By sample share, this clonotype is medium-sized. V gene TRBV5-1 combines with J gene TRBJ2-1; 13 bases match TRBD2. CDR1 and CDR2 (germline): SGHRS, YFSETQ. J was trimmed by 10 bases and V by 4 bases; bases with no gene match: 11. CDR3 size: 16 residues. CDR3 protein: CASSQTSGRASGEQFF. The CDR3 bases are TGCGCCAGCAGCCAAACTAGCGGGAGGGCCTCTGGCGAGCAGTTCTTC.

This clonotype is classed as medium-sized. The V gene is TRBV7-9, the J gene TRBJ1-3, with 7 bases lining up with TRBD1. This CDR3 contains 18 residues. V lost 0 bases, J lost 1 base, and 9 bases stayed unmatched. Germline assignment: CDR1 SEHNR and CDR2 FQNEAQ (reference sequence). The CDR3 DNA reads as TGTGCCAGCAGCTTAGCGCCAGGGGGTCGAGTTTCTGGAAACACCATATATTTT. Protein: CASSLAPGGRVSGNTIYF.

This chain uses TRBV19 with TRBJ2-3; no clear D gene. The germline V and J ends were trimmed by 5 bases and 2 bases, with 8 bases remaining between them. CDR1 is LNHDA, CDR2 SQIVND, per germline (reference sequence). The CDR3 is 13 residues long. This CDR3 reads CASSVGNTDTQYF. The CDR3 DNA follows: TGTGCCAGTAGTGTTGGGAACACAGATACGCAGTATTTT. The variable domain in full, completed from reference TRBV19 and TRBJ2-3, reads DGGITQSPKYLFRKEGQNVTLSCEQNLNHDAMYWYRQDPGQGLRLIYYSQIVNDFQKGDIAEGYSVSREKKESFPLTVTSAQKNPTAFYLCASSVGNTDTQYFGPGTRLTVL.

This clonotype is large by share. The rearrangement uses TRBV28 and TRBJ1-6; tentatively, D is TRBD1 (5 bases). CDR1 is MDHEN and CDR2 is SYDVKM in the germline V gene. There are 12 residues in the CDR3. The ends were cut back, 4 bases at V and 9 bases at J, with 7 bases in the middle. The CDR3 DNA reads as TGTGCCAGCAGTTCAGGGCGTTCACCCCTCCACTTT. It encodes CASSSGRSPLHF.

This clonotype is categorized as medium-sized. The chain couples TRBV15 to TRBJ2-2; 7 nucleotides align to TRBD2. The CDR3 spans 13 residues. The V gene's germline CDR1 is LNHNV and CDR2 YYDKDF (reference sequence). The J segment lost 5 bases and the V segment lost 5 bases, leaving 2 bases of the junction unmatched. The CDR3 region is CATSWGGTGELFF. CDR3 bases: TGTGCCACCAGCTGGGGGGGGACCGGGGAGCTGTTTTTT.

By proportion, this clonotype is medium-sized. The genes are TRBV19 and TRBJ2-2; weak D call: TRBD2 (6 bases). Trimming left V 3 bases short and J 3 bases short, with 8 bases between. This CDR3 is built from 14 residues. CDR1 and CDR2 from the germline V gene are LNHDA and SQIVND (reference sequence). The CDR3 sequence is CASSIWGDTGELFF. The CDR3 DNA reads TGTGCCAGTAGTATTTGGGGGGACACCGGGGAGCTGTTTTTT.

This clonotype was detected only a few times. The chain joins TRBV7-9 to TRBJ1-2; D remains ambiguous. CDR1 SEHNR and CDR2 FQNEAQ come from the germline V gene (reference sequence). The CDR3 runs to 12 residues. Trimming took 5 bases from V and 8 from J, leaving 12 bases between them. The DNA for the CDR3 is TGTGCCAGCAGCCCGACCAGCGGAGGCTACACCTTC. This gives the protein CASSPTSGGYTF.

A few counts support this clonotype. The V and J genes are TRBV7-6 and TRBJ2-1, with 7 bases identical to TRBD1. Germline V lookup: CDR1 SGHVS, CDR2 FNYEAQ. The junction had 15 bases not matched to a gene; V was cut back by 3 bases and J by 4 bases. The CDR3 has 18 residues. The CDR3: CASSFGKGAFVEYNEQFF. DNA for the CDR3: TGTGCCAGCAGCTTCGGGAAGGGGGCCTTTGTGGAGTACAATGAGCAGTTCTTC.

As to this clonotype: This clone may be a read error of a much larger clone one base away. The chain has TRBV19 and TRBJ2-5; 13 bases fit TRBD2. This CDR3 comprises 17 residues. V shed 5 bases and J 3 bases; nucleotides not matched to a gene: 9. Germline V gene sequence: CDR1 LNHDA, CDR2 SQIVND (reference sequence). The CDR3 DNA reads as TGTGCCAGTAGTGTAGCCGGACTAGCGGGGGCAAAAGAGACCCAGTACTTC. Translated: CASSVAGLAGAKETQYF.

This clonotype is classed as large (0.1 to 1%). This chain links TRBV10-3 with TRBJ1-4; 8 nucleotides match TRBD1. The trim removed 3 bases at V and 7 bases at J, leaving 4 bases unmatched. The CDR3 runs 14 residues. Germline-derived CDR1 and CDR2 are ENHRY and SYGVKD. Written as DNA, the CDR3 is TGTGCCATCAGTGAACAGGGGGTCGGTGAAAAACTGTTTTTT. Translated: CAISEQGVGEKLFF.

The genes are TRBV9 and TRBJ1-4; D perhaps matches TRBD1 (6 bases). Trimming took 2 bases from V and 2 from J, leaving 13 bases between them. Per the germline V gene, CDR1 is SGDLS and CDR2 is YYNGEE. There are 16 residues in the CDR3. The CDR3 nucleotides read TGTGCCAGCAGCGTGGGAACAGGGTGGACTAATGAAAAACTGTTTTTT. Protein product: CASSVGTGWTNEKLFF. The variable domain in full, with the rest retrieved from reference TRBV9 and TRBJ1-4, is DSGVTQTPKHLITATGQRVTLRCSPRSGDLSVYWYQQSLDQGLQFLIQYYNGEERAKGNILERFSAQQFPDLHSELNLSSLELGDSALYFCASSVGTGWTNEKLFFGSGTQLSVL.

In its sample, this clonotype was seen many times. In DNA, the CDR3 is TGCAGTGCTACAGGGACATCCGTCGTAGAGACCCAGTACTTC. Amino acid sequence: CSATGTSVVETQYF. This chain links TRBV20-1 with TRBJ2-5; perhaps TRBD1 as D (6 bases). The CDR3 runs 14 residues. V lost 4 bases to trimming and J lost 4 bases, with 16 bases between them. The germline V gene encodes CDR1 DFQATT and CDR2 SNEGSKA (reference sequence).

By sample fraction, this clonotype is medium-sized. CDR3 DNA sequence: TGTGCCAGTAGTATCCGAACGGGGGGCGGCAATCAGCCCCAGCATTTT. This gives the protein CASSIRTGGGNQPQHF. This chain joins TRBV19 and TRBJ1-5, with a weak D call TRBD1 (6 bases). Germline V gene data show CDR1 as LNHDA and CDR2 as SQIVND (reference sequence). The V gene lost 3 bases and the J gene lost 2 bases, with 14 bases spanning the gap. The CDR3 spans 16 residues. The whole variable domain, filled in from reference TRBV19 and TRBJ1-5, reads DGGITQSPKYLFRKEGQNVTLSCEQNLNHDAMYWYRQDPGQGLRLIYYSQIVNDFQKGDIAEGYSVSREKKESFPLTVTSAQKNPTAFYLCASSIRTGGGNQPQHFGDGTRLSIL.

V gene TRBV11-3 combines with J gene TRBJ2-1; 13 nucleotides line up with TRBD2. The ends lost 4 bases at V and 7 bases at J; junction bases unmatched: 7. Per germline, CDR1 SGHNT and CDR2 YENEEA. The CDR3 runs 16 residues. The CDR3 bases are TGTGCCAGCAGCTCAACACTAGCGGGGGGGCCTAATGAGCAGTTCTTC. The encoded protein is CASSSTLAGGPNEQFF.

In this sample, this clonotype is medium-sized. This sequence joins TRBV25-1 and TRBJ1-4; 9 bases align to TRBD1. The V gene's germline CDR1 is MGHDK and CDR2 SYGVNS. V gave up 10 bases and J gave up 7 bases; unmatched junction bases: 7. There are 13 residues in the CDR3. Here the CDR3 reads CATGGQGSEKLFF. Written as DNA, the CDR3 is TGTGCCACAGGGGGACAGGGCAGTGAAAAACTGTTTTTT. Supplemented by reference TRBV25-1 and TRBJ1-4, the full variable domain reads EADIYQTPRYLVIGTGKKITLECSQTMGHDKMYWYQQDPGMELHLIHYSYGVNSTEKGDLSSESTVSRIRTEHFPLTLESARPSHTSQYLCATGGQGSEKLFFGSGTQLSVL.

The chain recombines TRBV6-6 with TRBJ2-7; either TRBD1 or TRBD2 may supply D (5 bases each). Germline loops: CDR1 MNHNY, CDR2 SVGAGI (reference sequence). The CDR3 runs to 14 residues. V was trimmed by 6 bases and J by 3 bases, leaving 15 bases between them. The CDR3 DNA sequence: TGTGCCAGCAGGCCTCGGGACGGCGGCTACGAGCAGTACTTC. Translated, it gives CASRPRDGGYEQYF.

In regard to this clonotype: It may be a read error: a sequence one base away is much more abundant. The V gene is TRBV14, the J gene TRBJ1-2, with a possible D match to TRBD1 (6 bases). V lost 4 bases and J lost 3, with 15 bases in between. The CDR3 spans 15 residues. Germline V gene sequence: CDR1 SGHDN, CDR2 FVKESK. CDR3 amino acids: CASSRAQGYHYGYTF. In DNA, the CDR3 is TGTGCCAGCAGCCGAGCACAGGGCTACCACTATGGCTACACCTTC.

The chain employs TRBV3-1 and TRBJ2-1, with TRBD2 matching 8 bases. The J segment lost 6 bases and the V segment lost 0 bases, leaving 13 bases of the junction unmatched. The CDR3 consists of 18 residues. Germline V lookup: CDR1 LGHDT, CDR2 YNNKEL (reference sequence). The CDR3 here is CASSQETLGGGWGNEQFF. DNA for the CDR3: TGTGCCAGCAGCCAAGAAACTCTCGGCGGGGGGTGGGGCAATGAGCAGTTCTTC.

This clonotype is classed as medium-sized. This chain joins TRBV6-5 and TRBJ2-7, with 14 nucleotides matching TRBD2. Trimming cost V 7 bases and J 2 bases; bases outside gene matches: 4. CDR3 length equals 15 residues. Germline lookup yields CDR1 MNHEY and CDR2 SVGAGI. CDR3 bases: TGTGCCAGCAAGGGACTAGCGGGAGTGGCCTACGAGCAGTACTTC. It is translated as CASKGLAGVAYEQYF.

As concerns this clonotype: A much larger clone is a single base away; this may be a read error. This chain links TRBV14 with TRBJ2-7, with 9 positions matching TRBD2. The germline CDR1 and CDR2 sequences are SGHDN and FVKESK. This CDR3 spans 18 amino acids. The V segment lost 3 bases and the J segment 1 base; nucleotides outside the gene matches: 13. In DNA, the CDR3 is TGTGCCAGCAGCCAGAGGGCTGGCGGGAGGGCCGTGTCCTACGAGCAGTACTTC. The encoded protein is CASSQRAGGRAVSYEQYF.

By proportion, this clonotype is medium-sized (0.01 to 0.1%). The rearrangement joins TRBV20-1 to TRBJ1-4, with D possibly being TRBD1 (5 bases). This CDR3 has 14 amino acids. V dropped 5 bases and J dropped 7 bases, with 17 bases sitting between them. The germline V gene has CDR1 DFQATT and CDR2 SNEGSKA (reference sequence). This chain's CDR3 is CSAPATVLAEKLFF. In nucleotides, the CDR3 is TGCAGTGCTCCTGCGACAGTGTTGGCTGAAAAACTGTTTTTT.